This TCR beta chain stems from a study of T-cell reconstitution after alpha-beta-depleted transplantation in children. Unique molecular identifiers were used in preparing the TCRbeta library. One entry per CDR3 protein, called by TCRdb with MiXCR from the PCR reads. This table holds around 600,000 distinct CDR3 sequences, around 16% found once. This clonotype occurred many times. With 6 bases removed from V and 10 bases from J, the gap between germline ends came to 19 bases. Germline V lookup: CDR1 SQVTM, CDR2 ANQGSEA. This CDR3 comprises 12 residues. The sequence came from a human donor who donated a stem cell graft to a child with acute myeloid leukemia. Sequencing was performed on PBMCs from the stem cell graft donor, taken from the stem cell graft. V is TRBV29-1 and J is TRBJ2-7; possibly TRBD2 for D (5 bases). The CDR3 DNA is TGCAGCGTCCTAGGGAGCGAGTACGGACAGTACTTC. Its translation: CSVLGSEYGQYF.